This T cell receptor beta chain was recovered during a study of shared clonotypes between healthy human individuals (TCRdb year 2020). With respect to the entire study: A couple of women and a few men aged 18 to 49 years were included in the cohort. For each donor, CD4 naive and CD4 memory were each run on three plates, CD8 naive on two plates, and CD8 memory on one plate. To estimate repertoire size and how much clonotype sharing occurs between individuals, the study deeply sequenced the blood TCR repertoires of roughly 5 healthy adults. Leukapheresis yielded between about 0.94 and 9.5 billion PBMCs per donor. To increase sequencing depth and limit assay-specific biases, different laboratories used diverse techniques to prepare libraries and sequence TCR repertoires. What the research found in general, with its limitations: Across a handful of donors, approximately 5% of naive CD4, around 3.3% of naive CD8, about 2.3% of memory CD4, and 0.3% to 0.45% of memory CD8 clonotypes were shared. The genetic and exposure-history diversity represented was limited by the small number of donors. Larger estimated clonotype richness was generally found for naive subsets than for memory subsets. Pairwise subsampling led to the expectation that sequencing depth would affect the degree of clonotype sharing among donors. Higher generation probabilities were observed for clonotypes shared by all four sorted-subset donors than for non-shared clonotypes. Even with the large sequencing depth, rarefaction of the sorted-subset datasets indicated that sequencing was incomplete. Sampling was restricted to blood, and TCR repertoires in tissue are likely to differ from TCR repertoires in blood.

Using the deep immunoSEQ assay, multiplex PCR amplified TCR CDR3 regions from genomic DNA. Extracted genomic DNA from each cell subset was distributed evenly across all wells of several immunoSEQ 96-well plates, and each plate was treated as a replicate. For sorted subsets, around 200 ng genomic DNA, equal to some 28,000 T cell genomes, was loaded into each replicate PCR. Purified libraries were measured with a Qubit 3.0 fluorometer, size-checked on a Bioanalyzer 2100, and measured again with the KAPA Library Quantification kit. Every immunoSEQ 96-well plate was sequenced on a dedicated single-read 150-cycle Illumina NextSeq 550 flow cell. The paper's data handling went like this. Because the immunoSEQ output held only junctional sequences and lacked quality scores, the filtering could not match the filtering applied to full-length reads. Sequences were annotated with PyIR, a Python wrapper for IgBLAST v1.9, using IMGT germline references to assign V/J genes and CDR3. Reads were removed for weak V/J assignments (E-value above 1e-6), missing CDR3, stop codons, out-of-frame junctions, or ambiguous translated residues. V3J clonotypes were defined by identical inferred V gene, J gene, and CDR3 amino acid sequence. To compute the percentage overlap between repertoires, the number of shared unique clonotypes was divided by the size of the smaller repertoire. Richness of each repertoire was evaluated using RTK rarefaction, the Chao1 estimator, and Recon v2.1 estimates of unobserved clonotypes. OLGA was used to compute generation probabilities for all TCRbeta clonotypes that the gDNA method yielded from a handful of donors. In TCRdb, the immuneACCESS table is reduced to in-frame sequences with V and J assigned. These tables do not hold every clone; where another copy was compared, an unresolved V gene accounts for under half, and the others remain unexplained. The V and J calls and clone size come from that table; D and trimming were worked out from the DNA. This sample holds millions of clones; 95% were observed only once. The ten largest clones take up 0.13% of the sample.

The junction shows trimming of 4 bases on V and 4 bases on J, and the gene matches do not reach 14 bases of it. Its CDR3 holds 17 amino acids, cysteine through phenylalanine. The read is trimmed to its CDR3 DNA, 51 bases read in frame from base 1. CDR1 is given as SGHRS and CDR2 as YFSETQ, both from the germline V gene. The donors were healthy, HIV-negative adults who had no recently reported acute infections or vaccinations. Every donor was a Caucasian adult living in Nashville, Tennessee, USA. CD4+ T cells were enriched through magnetic negative selection, after which naive cells were positively selected on CD45RA and the remaining negative fraction served as the memory subset. Blood was collected by leukapheresis, and PBMCs were isolated by Ficoll-Histopaque density gradient centrifugation and then cryopreserved in liquid nitrogen vapor phase. Analytical flow cytometry was used to check the purity and quantity of each magnetically sorted T cell population. Genomic DNA was isolated from each sorted fraction and quantified by UV absorbance on a Nanodrop 2000c.

A note on this clone: This clone's antigen is unknown. The sample holds no much larger clone one base away, and base qualities are not on file.

The sample consisted of naive CD4+ T cells sorted from blood. The cell subset or site label for this specimen denotes: CD45RA+ positively selected. This receptor was identified in a man between 18 and 29 years old in good health. Recombination connected TRBV5-1 to TRBJ2-3; TRBD1 agrees with 8 junctional bases. The nucleotide sequence is given as TGCGCCAGCAGCGAAAAATGGACAGGGCCGAGCGCAGATACGCAGTATTTT. This sequence encodes CASSEKWTGPSADTQYF.